This TCR beta chain was sequenced in a study of cytomegalovirus exposure and HLA in healthy donors (dated by TCRdb to the late 2010s). Study-level background: According to an earlier analysis of several hundred of the donors, about 179 million T cells yielded roughly 110 million unique TCR beta sequences and about 300 Gb of sequence data. An early release covering roughly 600 HLA-typed donors comprised about 300 gigabases of sequencing data and tens of millions of unique TCR sequences. Of the 398 genotyped donors, 81% fell in the genetic ancestry cluster associated with self-reported Caucasian donors. The study was designed to test whether signatures of past pathogen exposure could be identified by cataloging public T cell receptors. Using immunosequencing, the study profiled T cell repertoires from around 670 subjects and related those repertoires to cytomegalovirus serostatus. Besides the first cohort of roughly 660 subjects, a separate validation cohort made up of about 120 different subjects was used. High-throughput TCR immunosequencing, statistical association of individual TCRs with disease status, and machine learning were combined to predict cytomegalovirus infection status. A later analysis re-examined previously published TCR beta repertoires from more than 550 donors and added high-resolution HLA genotyping to investigate patterns of TCR occurrence. Rather than using new phenotypic data, the later analysis identified candidate immune exposures from TCR beta sequences and from how often those sequences occurred across donors. To decide whether each TCR beta V gene segment behaved as functional or pseudogenic, an earlier analysis of approximately 620 of the donors relied on high-throughput TCR beta sequencing. Donor age, sex, ethnicity and CMV serostatus were compiled together with the repertoire data. In a later genetic analysis, genome-wide SNP genotypes for about three fifths of the 666 donors were used, and that subset was treated as a discovery cohort. All discovery cohort repertoires had been generated on a single sequencing platform. Both class I and class II loci were covered by HLA typing, at four-digit resolution. The number of typed donors differed by locus: about 620-640 for A, B, C, DRB1 and DQB1; approximately 520 for DQA1; approximately 610 for DPA1; and some 450 for DPB1. About 5 DR-DQ haplotypes were handled as single units for association and clustering, since linkage in the cohort was strong. Across 300 to 400 genotyped donors of the cohort, an average of about 200,000 unique TCR beta nucleotide sequences per donor were sequenced, and approximately 17% of those sequences were non-productive. What the study reported, not specific to this receptor: A few of the identified cytomegalovirus-associated TCR beta chains were confirmed in vitro to be specific for cytomegalovirus antigens. A later analysis associated 15,000 to 20,000 TCR beta sequences with specific HLA alleles at a false discovery rate of 0.05. The classifier was reported to diagnose cytomegalovirus status with high specificity and sensitivity in both the original and validation cohorts. When HLA alleles, especially DR and DQ, strongly co-occurred, TCR associations were difficult to assign to individual alleles. In a later analysis, several top co-occurrence clusters were reported to appear linked to parvovirus B19, influenza, CMV and Epstein-Barr virus. A later genetic analysis reported fewer N-insertions in productive TCRs among donors in an Asian-associated ancestry cluster than the roughly 690-donor mean. A cluster of highly shared sequence variants was judged likely to represent a technical artifact of the sequencing pipeline. HLA typing was unavailable for some donors at each locus, so association tests used only the typed subset. Correlated functional status among segregating V segments might be attributable to linkage disequilibrium, but an unknown experimental factor could not be ruled out. CMV serostatus was the only immune exposure information available for the cohort. Because the 87-base-pair reads could not distinguish some IMGT-functional V segments, including TRBV6-2 and TRBV6-3, those segments were excluded. A further reported finding was that TCR beta sequences accurately predicted the HLA-A and HLA-B alleles for most subjects in the first cohort. An earlier analysis of approximately 570 of the donors showed that most TCR beta V segments appeared in productive rearrangements either about 90% or about 30% of the time, which broadly matched IMGT annotations. A later analysis found that most CMV-associated TCR beta chains appeared HLA-restricted, with HLA associations seemingly driven largely by CMV exposure. Because counts were too low, about 15 rarely observed V segments, including chromosome 9 orphons, were left out of the earlier analysis of approximately 500 of the donors. The study listed 150 to 200 TCR beta chains as associated with cytomegalovirus. A later genetic analysis associated a missense DCLRE1C variant with V-gene and J-gene trimming of TCR beta chains, and an independent cohort replicated the association. Roughly uniform sequencing depth across donors was assumed in presence/absence analyses, although this assumption may not hold. The cohort was sequenced for TCR beta chains only, and without alpha or paired-chain data the features that could be detected were limited. According to a later analysis, TCR association rates differed among HLA loci, with DRB1 alleles showing the most associated TCRs and HLA-C alleles showing the fewest. A later analysis found that HLA-associated TCR beta chains were more clonally expanded and had lower generation probabilities than equally common non-associated chains. Most TCR sequences were observed very rarely across donors, whereas some public TCRs were present in many individuals. It was suggested by the authors that the approach could potentially be generalized to other disease states and immunological phenotypes.

In total, just over 650 healthy bone marrow donors made up the cohort. All cohort members were sampled while nominally healthy, although unrecorded immune exposures were likely present. The donor was CMV seronegative and was included in the group of around 320 seronegative cohort members. A peripheral blood sample was collected from each donor, and TCR beta sequencing was performed on peripheral blood mononuclear cells. The Qiagen DNeasy Blood Extraction Kit was used to extract genomic DNA from the blood cell samples. A note on this clone: Its specific antigen is unknown. Per-base qualities were not stored, and no clone one base away is much larger.

The library was produced with the immunoSEQ multiplex PCR assay. For the multiplex PCR, a mixture combining 60 forward primers for TCR Vbeta segments and 13 reverse primers for TCR Jbeta segments was used. Amplification of the CDR3 region of rearranged TCR beta genes was performed with a multiplex PCR assay on genomic DNA. The Illumina HiSeq System was used to sequence the amplified TCR beta libraries as 87-base-pair reads. The authors' pipeline ran thus. In a later analysis, some 80 million unique TCR beta chains were counted across the approximately 640 repertoires, and around 10 million of these chains were shared by at least two donors. Raw reads were error-corrected and collapsed into unique sequences by a nearest-neighbor algorithm in which closely related sequences were merged to remove PCR and sequencing errors. CDR3 sequences were aligned to IMGT reference sequences to assign V, D and J gene segments. Each retained sequence needed at least a six-nucleotide match to both a V gene segment and a J gene segment. Rearrangements were called productive when the CDR3 lacked stop codons and stayed in frame with V and J; all others were non-productive. CDR3 was defined by IMGT convention, running from the second conserved V-encoded cysteine to the conserved J-encoded phenylalanine. Sequences without an unambiguous match to a single V gene segment were excluded from the earlier analysis of about 640 of the donors. An earlier analysis of some 610 of the donors called V segments functional above 56.7% productive rearrangements and segregating when the between-donor standard deviation exceeded 5%. To diagnose cytomegalovirus status from the catalog of TCR beta chain sequences, a statistical classification framework was built. In a later analysis, TCR nucleotide sequences were compared against IMGT/GENE-DB human TR gene sequences so that V and J genes could be assigned. The TCRdist pipeline was used in a later analysis to assign CDR3 sequences and most-parsimonious VDJ recombination scenarios. A later analysis defined each TCR beta chain by its CDR3 amino acid sequence plus V-gene family, and excluded reads lacking a unique V-gene family. In a later analysis, several hundred highly shared, low-generation-probability nucleotide sequences were removed to address suspected cross-contamination and a sequencing artifact. In a later analysis, a clonal expansion index was calculated for each public chain from normalized within-repertoire ranks of inferred template counts. In a later analysis, generation probabilities were computed using a VDJ recombination model fitted to out-of-frame rearrangements, and the results were checked against IGoR. In a later analysis, TCR-TCR, TCR-HLA and TCR-CMV co-occurrence was scored with hypergeometric tests, and a repertoire-size bias correction was applied to TCR pairs. To estimate false discovery rates, a later analysis permuted the HLA or CMV assignments 20 times. In a later analysis, co-occurring TCRs were grouped with DBSCAN, and TCRdist sequence similarity was added when clustering was performed within HLA-allele-positive subsets. Repertoires with fewer than 30,000 or more than 120,000 public chains, plus five repertoires with anomalous nucleotide sharing, were excluded from co-occurrence clustering. TCRdb re-hosts the immuneACCESS table, in-frame sequences only. Its copies lack some clones; in the studies checked, an unresolved V gene accounts for under half of them, and the cause for the rest is not known. For V, J and clone size, that table is used; D and trimming come from the DNA. The sample includes about 120,000 clones, with about 79% observed a single time. The ten largest clones represent approximately 2% of the sample.

V and J are trimmed by 5 bases and 7 bases, and the gene matches miss 8 bases of the junction. The CDR3, cysteine through phenylalanine, is 13 amino acids long. The CDR3 DNA has 39 bases and is translated from base 1. Per the germline V gene, SGHRS is the CDR1 and YFSETQ is the CDR2. Sequenced input: PBMCs. The chain was built from TRBV5-1 and TRBJ1-2; 7 central nucleotides agree with TRBD1. The sequence derives from a man aged 18 to 30 in good health and CMV-seronegative. The CDR3 is CASRDTGDRGYTF. The DNA sequence is as follows: TGCGCCAGCAGGGATACAGGGGACCGTGGCTACACCTTC.